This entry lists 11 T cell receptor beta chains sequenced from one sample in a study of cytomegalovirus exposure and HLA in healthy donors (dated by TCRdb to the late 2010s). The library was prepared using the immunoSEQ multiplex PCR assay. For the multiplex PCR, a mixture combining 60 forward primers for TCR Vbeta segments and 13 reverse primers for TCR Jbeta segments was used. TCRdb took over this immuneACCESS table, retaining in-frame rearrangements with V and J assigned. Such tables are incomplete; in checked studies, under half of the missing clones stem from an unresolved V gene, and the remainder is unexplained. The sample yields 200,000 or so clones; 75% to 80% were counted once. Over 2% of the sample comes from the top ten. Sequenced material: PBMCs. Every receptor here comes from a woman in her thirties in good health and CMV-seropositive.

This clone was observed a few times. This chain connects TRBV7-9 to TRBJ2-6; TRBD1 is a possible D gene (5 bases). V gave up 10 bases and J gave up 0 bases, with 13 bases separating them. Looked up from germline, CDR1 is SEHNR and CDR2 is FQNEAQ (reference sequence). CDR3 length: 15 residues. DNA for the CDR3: TGTGCCATCATCCCCGGACACTCTGGGGCCAACGTCCTGACTTTC. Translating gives CAIIPGHSGANVLTF.

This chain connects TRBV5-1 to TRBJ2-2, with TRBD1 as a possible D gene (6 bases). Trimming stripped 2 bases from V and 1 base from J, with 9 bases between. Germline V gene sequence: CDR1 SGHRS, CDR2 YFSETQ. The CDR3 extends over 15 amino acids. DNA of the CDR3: TGCGCCAGCAGCTTAGGGACACAGAACACCGGGGAGCTGTTTTTT. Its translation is CASSLGTQNTGELFF.

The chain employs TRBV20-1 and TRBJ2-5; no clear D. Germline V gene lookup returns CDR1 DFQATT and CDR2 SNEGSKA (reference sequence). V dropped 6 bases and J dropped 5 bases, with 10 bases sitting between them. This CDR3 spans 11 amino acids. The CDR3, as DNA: TGCAGTGCCGTAATTTCGGAGACCCAGTACTTC. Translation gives CSAVISETQYF.

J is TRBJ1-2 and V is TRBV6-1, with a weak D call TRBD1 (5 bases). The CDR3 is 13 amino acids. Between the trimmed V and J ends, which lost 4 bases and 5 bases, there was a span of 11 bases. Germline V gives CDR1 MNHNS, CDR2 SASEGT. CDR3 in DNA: TGTGCCAGCAGTGTGGCCAGGGTATATGGCTACACCTTC. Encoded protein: CASSVARVYGYTF.

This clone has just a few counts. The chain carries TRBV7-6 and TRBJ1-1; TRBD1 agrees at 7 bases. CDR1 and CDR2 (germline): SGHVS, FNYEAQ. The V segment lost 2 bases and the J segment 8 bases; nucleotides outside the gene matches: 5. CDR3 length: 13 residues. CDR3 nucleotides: TGTGCCAGCAGCTTACTGGACAGGCGGGAAGCTTTCTTT. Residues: CASSLLDRREAFF.

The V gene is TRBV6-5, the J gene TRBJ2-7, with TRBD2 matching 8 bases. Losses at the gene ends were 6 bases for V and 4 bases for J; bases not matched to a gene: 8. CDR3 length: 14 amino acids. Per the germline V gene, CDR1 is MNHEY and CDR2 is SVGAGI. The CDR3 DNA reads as TGTGCCAGCAGGAGCGGGGGATATACGTACGAGCAGTACTTC. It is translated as CASRSGGYTYEQYF.

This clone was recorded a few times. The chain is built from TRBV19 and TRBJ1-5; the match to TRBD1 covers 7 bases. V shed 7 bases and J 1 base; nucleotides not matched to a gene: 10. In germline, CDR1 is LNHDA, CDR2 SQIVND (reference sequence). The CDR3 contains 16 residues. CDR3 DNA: TGTGCCAGTACCCAACAGGGGTTCGTAAGCAATCAGCCCCAGCATTTT. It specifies CASTQQGFVSNQPQHF.

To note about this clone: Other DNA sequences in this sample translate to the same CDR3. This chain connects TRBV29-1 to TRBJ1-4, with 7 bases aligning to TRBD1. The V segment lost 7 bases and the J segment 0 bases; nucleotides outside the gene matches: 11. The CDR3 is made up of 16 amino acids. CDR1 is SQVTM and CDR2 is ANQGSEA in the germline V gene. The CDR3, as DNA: TGCAGCGCTGGGGGACAGAGCGCCACAACTAATGAAAAACTGTTTTTT. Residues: CSAGGQSATTNEKLFF.

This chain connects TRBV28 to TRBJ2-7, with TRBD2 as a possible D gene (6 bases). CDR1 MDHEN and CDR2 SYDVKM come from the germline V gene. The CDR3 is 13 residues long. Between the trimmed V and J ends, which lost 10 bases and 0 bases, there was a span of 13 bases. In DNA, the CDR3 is TGTGCCAAACGACCCGGGAGCTCCTACGAGCAGTACTTC. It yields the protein CAKRPGSSYEQYF.

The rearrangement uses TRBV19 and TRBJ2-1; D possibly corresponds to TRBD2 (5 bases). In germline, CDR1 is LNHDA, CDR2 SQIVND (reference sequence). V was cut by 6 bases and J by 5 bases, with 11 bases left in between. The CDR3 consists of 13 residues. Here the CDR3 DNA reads TGTGCCAGTAGAGTAGCGCCGCACAATGAGCAGTTCTTC. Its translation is CASRVAPHNEQFF.

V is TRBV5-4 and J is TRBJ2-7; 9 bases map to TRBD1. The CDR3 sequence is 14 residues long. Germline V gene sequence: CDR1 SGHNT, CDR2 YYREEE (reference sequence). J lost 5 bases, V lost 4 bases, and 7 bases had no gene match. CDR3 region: CASSPRTGDHEQYF. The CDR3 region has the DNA TGTGCCAGCAGCCCGCGGACAGGGGACCACGAGCAGTACTTC.